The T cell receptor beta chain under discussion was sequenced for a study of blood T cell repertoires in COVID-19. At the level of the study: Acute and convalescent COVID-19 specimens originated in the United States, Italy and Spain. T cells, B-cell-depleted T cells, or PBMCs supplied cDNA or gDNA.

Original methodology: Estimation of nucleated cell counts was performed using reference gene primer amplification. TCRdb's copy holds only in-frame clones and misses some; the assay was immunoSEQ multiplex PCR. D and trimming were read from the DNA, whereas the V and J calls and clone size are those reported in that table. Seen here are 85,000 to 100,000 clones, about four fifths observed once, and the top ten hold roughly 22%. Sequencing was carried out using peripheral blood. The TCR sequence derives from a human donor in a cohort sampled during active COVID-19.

This CDR3 reads CASSGPETGSGQPQHF. DNA of the CDR3: TGTGCCAGCAGCGGCCCCGAGACAGGGTCGGGACAGCCCCAGCATTTT. The rearrangement uses TRBV9 and TRBJ1-5, with 7 nucleotides matching TRBD1. This CDR3 contains 16 residues. CDR1 and CDR2 from the germline V gene are SGDLS and YYNGEE. The ends lost 3 bases at V and 7 bases at J; junction bases unmatched: 13.